Below, 20 T cell receptor beta chains from the same sample are listed, as sequenced in a study of shared clonotypes between healthy human individuals. CD45RO-negative, CCR7-positively selected cells formed the naive CD8 fraction, excluding terminally differentiated effector memory CD45RA+ cells. Measured with immunoSEQ multiplex PCR; TCRdb has only the in-frame clones, and not every one. The sample has over 2 million clones; approximately 94% are singletons. The specimen sequenced was naive CD8+ T cells sorted from blood. These receptors all come from a man younger than 30 in good health.

The genes are TRBV28 and TRBJ2-7; D perhaps matches TRBD1 (6 bases). Germline lookup yields CDR1 MDHEN and CDR2 SYDVKM. With 7 bases removed from V and 6 bases from J, the gap between germline ends came to 19 bases. CDR3 length equals 14 residues. CDR3 amino acids: CASTNTGFYGEQYF. As DNA, the CDR3 is TGTGCCAGCACCAACACAGGGTTTTATGGCGAGCAGTACTTC. Full variable domain (rest looked up from reference TRBV28 and TRBJ2-7): DVKVTQSSRYLVKRTGEKVFLECVQDMDHENMFWYRQDPGLGLRLIYFSYDVKMKEKGDIPEGYSVSREKKERFSLILESASTNQTSMYLCASTNTGFYGEQYFGPGTRLTVT.

The V gene is TRBV4-2, the J gene TRBJ2-1, with 8 bases lining up with TRBD2. The V gene end was trimmed by 6 bases and the J gene end by 10 bases; junction bases not matched to a gene: 8. Germline assignment: CDR1 LGHNA and CDR2 YNFKEQ. The CDR3 is made up of 13 amino acids. As DNA, the CDR3 is TGTGCCAGCAGTCCACGACTAGCGTACGAGCAGTTCTTC. This encodes CASSPRLAYEQFF.

The genes are TRBV7-8 and TRBJ2-7; no clear D. The germline gives CDR1 SGHVS, CDR2 FQNEAQ. V was cut by 1 base and J by 0 bases, with 7 bases left in between. The CDR3 consists of 14 residues. The CDR3 is CASSLDPFSYEQYF. The CDR3 DNA reads as TGTGCCAGCAGCTTAGACCCATTCTCCTACGAGCAGTACTTC.

This CDR3 is CASSAHSGPGTSGYEQYF. The CDR3 DNA sequence: TGTGCCAGCAGCGCCCATAGCGGCCCCGGGACTAGCGGATACGAGCAGTACTTC. The V gene is TRBV9, the J gene TRBJ2-7; 11 nucleotides align to TRBD2. Germline V gene sequence: CDR1 SGDLS, CDR2 YYNGEE. The CDR3 contains 18 residues. The junction had 15 bases not matched to a gene; V was cut back by 3 bases and J by 4 bases.

The chain is built from TRBV6-5 and TRBJ2-7, with D possibly being TRBD2 (6 bases). Trimming removed 3 bases at V and 1 base at J, with 13 bases between. This CDR3 is built from 15 residues. Germline CDR1 reads MNHEY; CDR2 reads SVGAGI. CDR3 DNA: TGTGCCAGCAGTTATGCGCCGGGACTTTCCTACGAGCAGTACTTC. Its translation: CASSYAPGLSYEQYF.

Comments on this clone: Other DNA sequences of this sample code for an identical CDR3. The chain is built from TRBV7-9 and TRBJ2-1; 15 bases map to TRBD2. V trimming: 3 bases; J trimming: 7 bases; junction bases outside the gene matches: 1. Germline assignment: CDR1 SEHNR and CDR2 FQNEAQ (reference sequence). The CDR3 is 15 residues long. The CDR3 region is CASSFGLAGGNEQFF. CDR3 in DNA: TGTGCCAGCAGCTTTGGACTAGCGGGGGGGAATGAGCAGTTCTTC.

The chain combines TRBV28 with TRBJ2-1, with a possible D match to TRBD2 (6 bases). Deletions cut 3 bases from V and 8 bases from J, with 11 bases between. This CDR3 is built from 13 residues. Germline assignment: CDR1 MDHEN and CDR2 SYDVKM. CDR3 sequence: CASSFSLAHEQFF. As DNA, the CDR3 is TGTGCCAGCAGTTTTTCACTAGCCCATGAGCAGTTCTTC.

CDR3: CASSPRGGGYEQYF. The CDR3 nucleotides are TGCGCCAGCAGCCCGCGGGGGGGCGGTTACGAGCAGTACTTC. The chain employs TRBV5-1 and TRBJ2-7; TRBD2 matches 9 bases. From germline, CDR1 is SGHRS and CDR2 YFSETQ. The CDR3 is 14 amino acids. The V gene end was trimmed by 4 bases and the J gene end by 4 bases; junction bases not matched to a gene: 6.

This clone turned up a few times. The sample contains more than one DNA sequence encoding this CDR3. The chain joins TRBV5-6 to TRBJ2-7; TRBD2 agrees at 7 bases. The CDR3 extends over 12 amino acids. V gave up 2 bases and J gave up 6 bases; unmatched junction bases: 2. Germline CDR1 SGHDT, CDR2 YYEEEE. The CDR3 loop is CASSFGGVEQYF. CDR3 sequence (DNA): TGTGCCAGCAGCTTTGGGGGGGTCGAGCAGTACTTC.

The CDR3 here is CASSDGTGWNIQYF. Here the CDR3 DNA reads TGTGCCAGCAGTGATGGGACAGGGTGGAACATTCAGTACTTC. This chain uses TRBV6-1 with TRBJ2-4; 9 nucleotides agree with TRBD1. The V and J ends lost 3 bases and 7 bases, in that order; junction bases with no gene match: 4. This CDR3 is built from 14 residues. Germline CDR1 MNHNS, CDR2 SASEGT.

V gene TRBV30 combines with J gene TRBJ2-7; TRBD1 or TRBD2 may be the D gene (6 bases each). This CDR3 is 14 amino acids long. V lost 3 bases and J lost 4, with 16 bases in between. The germline gives CDR1 GTSNPN, CDR2 SVGIG (reference sequence). The CDR3 region is CAWSLSGGRYEQYF. CDR3 sequence (DNA): TGTGCCTGGAGCCTCAGTGGGGGGCGTTACGAGCAGTACTTC.

This sequence joins TRBV27 and TRBJ1-2, with D unclear. Germline assignment: CDR1 MNHEY and CDR2 SMNVEV (reference sequence). Trimming shortened V by 6 bases and J by 6 bases, and 20 bases separated the two germline ends. The CDR3 loop spans 15 amino acids. CDR3 sequence: CASRRLGSGWDGYTF. The CDR3 nucleotides read TGTGCCAGCAGACGGCTGGGGTCGGGGTGGGATGGCTACACCTTC.

The V gene is TRBV29-1, the J gene TRBJ1-4; D unclear. CDR3 length equals 12 residues. CDR1 SQVTM and CDR2 ANQGSEA come from the germline V gene. V was shortened by 0 bases and J by 11 bases, with 10 bases between the two germline ends. The CDR3 nucleotides are TGCAGCGTTGAAGACATCAATGGGAAACTGTTTTTT. Amino acids: CSVEDINGKLFF.

This sequence joins TRBV27 and TRBJ2-7, with a weak D call TRBD2 (6 bases). The CDR3 is 13 residues long. Germline V gene sequence: CDR1 MNHEY, CDR2 SMNVEV (reference sequence). V was shortened by 0 bases and J by 7 bases, with 10 bases between the two germline ends. CDR3 sequence: CASSLSPGREQYF. CDR3 coding DNA: TGTGCCAGCAGTTTATCGCCCGGGAGAGAGCAGTACTTC.

The gene calls are TRBV27 and TRBJ1-2; 9 bases are shared with TRBD1. Germline V gene sequence: CDR1 MNHEY, CDR2 SMNVEV (reference sequence). The CDR3 has 14 amino acids. V trimming: 7 bases; J trimming: 8 bases; junction bases outside the gene matches: 11. The CDR3 reads CASTFTGGIEGYTF. CDR3 nucleotide sequence: TGTGCCAGCACTTTCACAGGGGGCATCGAGGGCTACACCTTC.

The V gene is TRBV27, the J gene TRBJ1-1; D unresolved. The CDR3 runs 14 residues. The V and J ends lost 2 bases and 6 bases respectively, with 13 bases between them. Per germline, CDR1 MNHEY and CDR2 SMNVEV (reference sequence). The CDR3 sequence: CASSLGNVLSEAFF. The DNA for the CDR3 is TGTGCCAGCAGTTTAGGAAACGTACTGTCTGAAGCTTTCTTT.

This chain links TRBV27 with TRBJ1-4; D is unclear. From germline, CDR1 is MNHEY and CDR2 SMNVEV (reference sequence). V was cut by 6 bases and J by 8 bases, with 22 bases left in between. The CDR3 has 16 residues. DNA for the CDR3: TGTGCCAGCAGCCCCAGACACGCCGTCCTAAGCGAAAAACTGTTTTTT. Protein product: CASSPRHAVLSEKLFF. The full variable domain, in which reference TRBV27 and TRBJ1-4 provide the parts outside the CDR3, is EAQVTQNPRYLITVTGKKLTVTCSQNMNHEYMSWYRQDPGLGLRQIYYSMNVEVTDKGDVPEGYKVSRKEKRNFPLILESPSPNQTSLYFCASSPRHAVLSEKLFFGSGTQLSVL.

Concerning this clone: A junction boundary mismatches the germline segment, possibly from a read error. The chain carries TRBV6-1 and TRBJ2-7, with 9 bases lining up with TRBD2. CDR1 is MNHNS, CDR2 SASEGT, per germline. There are 15 residues in the CDR3. The CDR3 loop is CASTEVGLALYEQYF. CDR3 bases: TGTGCCAGCACTGAAGTAGGACTAGCGCTCTACGAGCAGTACTTC.

V is TRBV5-1 and J is TRBJ2-1; 7 bases agree with TRBD2. The length of the CDR3 is 16 residues. V lost 3 bases to trimming and J lost 3 bases; unmatched junction nucleotides: 9. CDR1 and CDR2 (germline): SGHRS, YFSETQ. The CDR3 region has the DNA TGCGCCAGCAGCTACACTAGCGTATACCGCTACAATGAGCAGTTCTTC. Protein: CASSYTSVYRYNEQFF. The entire variable domain, with the rest obtained from reference TRBV5-1 and TRBJ2-1, is as follows: KAGVTQTPRYLIKTRGQQVTLSCSPISGHRSVSWYQQTPGQGLQFLFEYFSETQRNKGNFPGRFSGRQFSNSRSEMNVSTLELGDSALYLCASSYTSVYRYNEQFFGPGTRLTVL.

The chain combines TRBV27 with TRBJ2-7, with TRBD1 identical over 7 bases. V lost 4 bases to trimming and J lost 3 bases; unmatched junction nucleotides: 6. The CDR3 is made up of 14 amino acids. CDR1 MNHEY and CDR2 SMNVEV come from the germline V gene (reference sequence). The CDR3 DNA reads as TGTGCCAGCAGTTATGGGACAGCGAGCTACGAGCAGTACTTC. This translates into CASSYGTASYEQYF.